A single sample gave rise to the 14 T cell receptor beta chains below, sequenced in a study of control samples from healthy donors and cancer patients. TCRdb's copy holds only in-frame clones and misses some; the assay was immunoSEQ multiplex PCR. This table holds 150,000 to 200,000 clones, 90% found once. Sequenced input: blood. The receptors were sampled from a woman aged 45 to 65 in good health.

This clone was picked up a small number of times. The rearrangement links TRBV3-1 (or the pseudogene TRBV3-2) to TRBJ1-5; TRBD1 aligns across 7 bases. The CDR3 extends over 16 amino acids. Looked up from germline, CDR1 is LGHDT and CDR2 is YNNKEL (reference sequence). Trimming at V came to 10 bases and at J to 0 bases, leaving 12 bases not matched to a gene. CDR3 coding DNA: TGTGCCACCAAACGACAGGGCCTTTATAGCAATCAGCCCCAGCATTTT. Its protein product is CATKRQGLYSNQPQHF.

The chain has TRBV12-5 and TRBJ1-2, with TRBD1 matching over 8 bases. Losses at the gene ends were 8 bases for V and 3 bases for J; bases not matched to a gene: 5. Germline values: CDR1 LGHNT, CDR2 FRNRAP. The CDR3 loop spans 13 amino acids. The CDR3 DNA follows: TGTGCTAGTCAGGGGGCTGCCGACTATGGCTACACCTTC. It is translated as CASQGAADYGYTF.

The chain recombines TRBV30 with TRBJ2-2; D is perhaps TRBD1 or TRBD2 (5 bases each). Germline V gene lookup returns CDR1 GTSNPN and CDR2 SVGIG (reference sequence). The CDR3 runs 17 residues. With 4 bases removed from V and 3 bases from J, the gap between germline ends came to 21 bases. This CDR3 reads CAWNGRARGADTGELFF. The DNA for the CDR3 is TGTGCCTGGAATGGCAGGGCTCGGGGTGCGGACACCGGGGAGCTGTTTTTT.

The chain carries TRBV21-1 and TRBJ1-1. TRBV21-1 is flagged as a pseudogene. This CDR3 has 16 amino acids. The CDR3, as DNA: TGTGCCAGCAGCAAAAGTCCAGGGGGAGGGGGCACTGAAGCTTTCTTT. Translated: CASSKSPGGGGTEAFF.

This sequence joins TRBV6-5 and TRBJ1-2, with a possible D match to TRBD1 (6 bases). Trimming stripped 6 bases from V and 5 bases from J, with 13 bases between. Germline loops: CDR1 MNHEY, CDR2 SVGAGI. The CDR3 runs to 13 residues. Here the CDR3 reads CASRKDSSYGYTF. The CDR3 DNA sequence: TGTGCCAGCAGGAAGGACAGTTCGTATGGCTACACCTTC.

V gene TRBV5-5 combines with J gene TRBJ1-5; TRBD1 matches at 9 bases. The J segment lost 4 bases and the V segment lost 2 bases, leaving 7 bases of the junction unmatched. The CDR3 has 16 amino acids. The germline V gene has CDR1 SGHKS and CDR2 YYEKEE (reference sequence). The CDR3 DNA sequence: TGTGCCAGCAGCTTACTCCCGGGACAGGGAAATCAGCCCCAGCATTTT. Translating it yields CASSLLPGQGNQPQHF.

This chain links TRBV7-2 with TRBJ2-5; D remains unclear. The V end lost 5 bases, the J end lost 4 bases, and 11 bases lay between the germline ends. CDR1 and CDR2 (germline): SGHTA, FQGNSA. CDR3 length: 13 amino acids. For the CDR3, the DNA is TGTGCCAGCAGCCCGAAGCCGGGAGAGACCCAGTACTTC. Amino acids: CASSPKPGETQYF.

The chain carries TRBV12-3 or TRBV12-4 and TRBJ1-6; possible D gene TRBD1, 5 bases. The CDR3 has 12 amino acids. With 7 bases removed from V and 13 bases from J, the gap between germline ends came to 14 bases. CDR3 residues: CASTQGQRPLHF. In DNA, the CDR3 is TGTGCCAGCACCCAGGGCCAGAGGCCCCTCCACTTT.

The chain links TRBV7-2 to TRBJ2-1; TRBD2 matches 9 bases. Germline values: CDR1 SGHTA, CDR2 FQGNSA. Germline trimming cut 1 base from V and 5 bases from J; bases unmatched to any gene: 6. CDR3 length equals 16 residues. The CDR3 reads CASSLVGGRVNNEQFF. The DNA for the CDR3 is TGTGCCAGCAGCTTAGTGGGCGGGAGGGTTAACAATGAGCAGTTCTTC.

This chain connects TRBV13 to TRBJ1-1, with 8 bases matching TRBD1. This CDR3 is 15 amino acids long. V was pared by 5 bases and J by 4 bases, with 9 bases of the junction left unmatched. CDR1 and CDR2 from the germline V gene are PRHDT and FYEKMQ (reference sequence). CDR3 amino acids: CASSPTDRVGTEAFF. As DNA, the CDR3 is TGTGCCAGCAGCCCGACGGACAGGGTGGGCACTGAAGCTTTCTTT. Together with reference TRBV13 and TRBJ1-1, the CDR3 gives the full variable domain: AAGVIQSPRHLIKEKRETATLKCYPIPRHDTVYWYQQGPGQDPQFLISFYEKMQSDKGSIPDRFSAQQFSDYHSELNMSSLELGDSALYFCASSPTDRVGTEAFFGQGTRLTVV.

CDR3 sequence reads: CASSPYNYGYTF. In nucleotides, the CDR3 is TGTGCCAGCAGTCCATATAACTATGGCTACACCTTC. This chain links TRBV27 with TRBJ1-2; D is uncertain. This CDR3 is 12 amino acids long. The V and J ends lost 5 bases and 1 base respectively, with 5 bases between them. CDR1 is MNHEY and CDR2 is SMNVEV in the germline V gene (reference sequence).

A single count supports this clone. The chain combines TRBV9 with TRBJ2-3, with TRBD2 identical over 9 bases. Unmatched junction bases numbered 6, after V lost 1 base and J lost 6 bases. This CDR3 comprises 15 residues. CDR1 is SGDLS and CDR2 is YYNGEE in the germline V gene. CDR3 sequence: CASSVKAGGADTQYF. The DNA for the CDR3 is TGTGCCAGCAGCGTAAAAGCGGGGGGAGCGGATACGCAGTATTTT.

The rearrangement links TRBV6-1 to TRBJ1-5; D remains ambiguous. The CDR3 contains 15 residues. Germline CDR1 MNHNS, CDR2 SASEGT. Trimming left V 0 bases short and J 2 bases short, with 8 bases between. In DNA, the CDR3 is TGTGCCAGCAGTGAAGCGCTGGGCCGCAATCAGCCCCAGCATTTT. Amino acid sequence: CASSEALGRNQPQHF.

This clone was found once. The chain recombines TRBV6-5 with TRBJ1-1, with 7 bases aligning to TRBD1. Germline CDR1 MNHEY, CDR2 SVGAGI. There are 14 residues in the CDR3. The ends lost 4 bases at V and 6 bases at J; junction bases unmatched: 8. CDR3 nucleotides: TGTGCCAGCAGTTCGGGACAGCTTAGGTCTGAAGCTTTCTTT. Translation gives CASSSGQLRSEAFF.